Shown below are 21 T cell receptor beta chains from a single sample sequenced in a study of shared clonotypes between healthy human individuals. The protocol was immunoSEQ multiplex PCR, while the TCRdb copy is restricted to in-frame clones and leaves out a portion. The data contain hundreds of thousands of clones, 55% to 75% of them singletons. The sequencing input was memory CD4+ T cells sorted from blood. Subset specified: CD45RA-negative fraction. These receptors originate from a woman in her thirties in good health.

With regard to this clone: Other DNA sequences in the sample encode the same CDR3. The V call is TRBV5-1, the J call TRBJ2-5; unclear D gene. Germline CDR1 reads SGHRS; CDR2 reads YFSETQ. This CDR3 has 12 amino acids. V was shortened by 1 base and J by 5 bases, with 6 bases between the two germline ends. The CDR3 here is CASSLTGETQYF. As DNA, the CDR3 is TGCGCCAGCAGCTTGACTGGGGAGACCCAGTACTTC.

The count of this clone is one. The rearrangement links TRBV5-4 to TRBJ2-7; the D is unclear. The V end lost 0 bases, the J end lost 1 base, and 11 bases lay between the germline ends. The CDR3 spans 15 residues. Germline lookup yields CDR1 SGHNT and CDR2 YYREEE (reference sequence). The chain's CDR3 is CASSLESARSYEQYF. For the CDR3, the DNA is TGTGCCAGCAGCTTGGAATCGGCACGTTCCTACGAGCAGTACTTC.

V is TRBV19 and J is TRBJ1-5; tentatively, D is TRBD1 (5 bases). With 7 bases removed from V and 4 bases from J, the gap between germline ends came to 14 bases. This CDR3 has 14 amino acids. Per the germline V gene, CDR1 is LNHDA and CDR2 is SQIVND (reference sequence). The DNA for the CDR3 is TGTGCCAGTAATTCGGGACTCAGTAATCAGCCCCAGCATTTT. This codes for CASNSGLSNQPQHF.

The chain links TRBV2 to TRBJ1-4; no reliable D call. Trimming stripped 8 bases from V and 0 bases from J, with 13 bases between. The germline gives CDR1 SNHLY, CDR2 FYNNEI. The CDR3 totals 15 residues. CDR3 protein: CASSFLGTTNEKLFF. CDR3 nucleotides: TGTGCCAGCTCATTTTTGGGGACAACTAATGAAAAACTGTTTTTT.

This clone came up once. V and J are TRBV18 and TRBJ1-1; no definite D call. This CDR3 has 12 amino acids. V was trimmed by 3 bases and J by 4 bases, leaving 6 bases between them. Germline V lookup: CDR1 KGHSH, CDR2 LQKENI. CDR3 protein: CASSPYGTEAFF. The CDR3 region has the DNA TGTGCCAGCTCACCTTACGGCACTGAAGCTTTCTTT.

The chain is built from TRBV4-1 and TRBJ1-2, with D perhaps matching TRBD1 (5 bases). Trimming pared 3 bases from V and 8 bases from J, leaving 16 bases between. This CDR3 has 14 amino acids. In germline, CDR1 is MGHRA, CDR2 YSYEKL. The CDR3 sequence is CASSHPGGSWGYTF. CDR3 nucleotides: TGCGCCAGCAGCCACCCTGGGGGGAGTTGGGGCTACACCTTC.

The rearrangement links TRBV4-1 to TRBJ1-6, with 8 bases identical to TRBD1. V trimming: 3 bases; J trimming: 7 bases; junction bases outside the gene matches: 5. CDR1 is MGHRA, CDR2 YSYEKL, per germline. This CDR3 region has 15 residues. The CDR3 region has the DNA TGCGCCAGCAGCCAGGACAGGGTAGGCAATTCACCCCTCCACTTT. This gives the protein CASSQDRVGNSPLHF.

The chain employs TRBV18 and TRBJ1-1; D possibly corresponds to TRBD1 (6 bases). CDR1 KGHSH and CDR2 LQKENI come from the germline V gene. This CDR3 has 13 residues. V lost 6 bases to trimming and J lost 3 bases, with 11 bases between them. The CDR3 DNA follows: TGTGCCAGCTCGAGTACAGGGCACACTGAAGCTTTCTTT. Translating it yields CASSSTGHTEAFF.

This clone has just one count. The rearrangement joins TRBV30 to TRBJ2-5; D is unclear. Germline V gene data show CDR1 as GTSNPN and CDR2 as SVGIG (reference sequence). Trimming pared 4 bases from V and 1 base from J, leaving 4 bases between. This CDR3 region has 11 residues. CDR3 nucleotide sequence: TGTGCCTGGAATGTCCAAGAGACCCAGTACTTC. As protein: CAWNVQETQYF. The full variable domain, completed using reference TRBV30 and TRBJ2-5, is SQTIHQWPATLVQPVGSPLSLECTVEGTSNPNLYWYRQAAGRGLQLLFYSVGIGQISSEVPQNLSASRPQDRQFILSSKKLLLSDSGFYLCAWNVQETQYFGPGTRLLVL.

V usage is TRBV6-1 and J usage is TRBJ2-4; 8 nucleotides match TRBD1. The CDR3 sequence is 18 residues long. Germline V CDR1 and CDR2: MNHNS, SASEGT. V lost 4 bases and J lost 0; bases outside the gene matches: 11. CDR3: CASSGVKTGELAKNIQYF. The CDR3 coding sequence is TGTGCCAGCAGTGGGGTAAAGACAGGGGAGCTAGCCAAAAACATTCAGTACTTC.

The V and J genes are TRBV11-1 and TRBJ2-7; TRBD1 agrees at 11 bases. CDR3 length: 16 amino acids. Germline V gene lookup returns CDR1 SGHAT and CDR2 FQDESV (reference sequence). V lost 2 bases to trimming and J lost 0 bases; unmatched junction nucleotides: 3. CDR3 bases: TGTGCCAGCAGCTTATTAGGGACAGGGGGCTCCTACGAGCAGTACTTC. It translates to CASSLLGTGGSYEQYF. The whole variable domain, remainder taken from reference TRBV11-1 and TRBJ2-7, is EAEVAQSPRYKITEKSQAVAFWCDPISGHATLYWYRQILGQGPELLVQFQDESVVDDSQLPKDRFSAERLKGVDSTLKIQPAELGDSAMYLCASSLLGTGGSYEQYFGPGTRLTVT.

The rearrangement joins TRBV18 to TRBJ1-3; D gene ambiguous. Trimming left V 5 bases short and J 0 bases short, with 14 bases between. The germline CDR1 and CDR2 sequences are KGHSH and LQKENI. This CDR3 spans 16 amino acids. CDR3 DNA: TGTGCCAGCTCAGGGGAGGACTGGCTCTCTGGAAACACCATATATTTT. Protein: CASSGEDWLSGNTIYF.

The genes are TRBV5-1 and TRBJ2-5; D not resolved. This CDR3 has 11 amino acids. The V gene's germline CDR1 is SGHRS and CDR2 YFSETQ. Deletions cut 2 bases from V and 5 bases from J, with 4 bases between. Here the CDR3 DNA reads TGCGCCAGCAGCTTTTCCGAGACCCAGTACTTC. Protein: CASSFSETQYF.

About this clone: The sample carries other DNA sequences with the same CDR3. The chain employs TRBV20-1 and TRBJ1-1; no firm D call. In germline, CDR1 is DFQATT, CDR2 SNEGSKA (reference sequence). This CDR3 contains 11 residues. V was trimmed by 2 bases and J by 1 base, leaving 2 bases between them. CDR3 bases: TGCAGTGCTAGATGGAACACTGAAGCTTTCTTT. It specifies CSARWNTEAFF.

This clone came up many times. Within the sample, other DNA sequences also encode this same CDR3. V usage is TRBV6-1 and J usage is TRBJ1-5, with D possibly matching TRBD1 (5 bases). This CDR3 spans 14 amino acids. The V gene's germline CDR1 is MNHNS and CDR2 SASEGT. Trimming removed 3 bases at V and 2 bases at J, with 8 bases between. In DNA, the CDR3 is TGTGCCAGCAGTGAGTCCAGGGGCAATCAGCCCCAGCATTTT. Protein sequence: CASSESRGNQPQHF.

V is TRBV6-5 and J is TRBJ1-5, with D perhaps matching TRBD1 (6 bases). Trimming took off 5 bases at V and 9 bases at J, with 17 bases between the two ends. This CDR3 comprises 14 residues. Germline V gene lookup returns CDR1 MNHEY and CDR2 SVGAGI. CDR3 amino acids: CASSPTGTWGPQHF. CDR3 DNA sequence: TGTGCCAGCAGTCCAACAGGGACTTGGGGGCCCCAGCATTTT.

The chain combines TRBV2 with TRBJ1-2; perhaps TRBD1 as D (6 bases). Germline assignment: CDR1 SNHLY and CDR2 FYNNEI. This CDR3 comprises 13 residues. V was shortened by 6 bases and J by 5 bases, with 13 bases between the two germline ends. In DNA, the CDR3 is TGTGCCAGCAGCCGCGACAGGTTGTATGGCTACACCTTC. This encodes CASSRDRLYGYTF.

The J gene is TRBJ2-5, the V gene TRBV18, with unresolved D. CDR1 is KGHSH and CDR2 is LQKENI in the germline V gene. The CDR3 sequence is 13 residues long. Trimming removed 0 bases at V and 2 bases at J, with 4 bases between. This chain's CDR3 is CASSPPTQETQYF. CDR3 in DNA: TGTGCCAGCTCACCACCGACTCAAGAGACCCAGTACTTC.

The J gene is TRBJ2-5, the V gene TRBV5-4, with 9 bases matching TRBD2. J lost 5 bases, V lost 4 bases, and 9 bases had no gene match. Germline CDR1 is SGHNT and CDR2 is YYREEE (reference sequence). The CDR3 loop spans 15 amino acids. The CDR3 nucleotides are TGTGCCAGCAGCACTCGGACTAGCGCGCAGGAGACCCAGTACTTC. It translates to CASSTRTSAQETQYF.

This chain joins TRBV4-1 and TRBJ2-5, with 8 positions matching TRBD2. Germline CDR1 is MGHRA and CDR2 is YSYEKL. The CDR3 is 15 residues long. Trimming took 5 bases from V and 11 from J; bases not matched to a gene: 16. The CDR3 loop is CASSKGLTSGREQYF. DNA of the CDR3: TGCGCCAGCAGCAAAGGCCTCACTAGCGGAAGGGAGCAGTACTTC.

This sequence joins TRBV28 and TRBJ1-1; D is unclear. Germline CDR1 is MDHEN and CDR2 is SYDVKM. The CDR3 spans 15 residues. The ends were cut back, 3 bases at V and 1 base at J, with 12 bases in the middle. CDR3 sequence: CASSLQRAENTEAFF. DNA of the CDR3: TGTGCCAGCAGTTTGCAAAGGGCCGAGAACACTGAAGCTTTCTTT.